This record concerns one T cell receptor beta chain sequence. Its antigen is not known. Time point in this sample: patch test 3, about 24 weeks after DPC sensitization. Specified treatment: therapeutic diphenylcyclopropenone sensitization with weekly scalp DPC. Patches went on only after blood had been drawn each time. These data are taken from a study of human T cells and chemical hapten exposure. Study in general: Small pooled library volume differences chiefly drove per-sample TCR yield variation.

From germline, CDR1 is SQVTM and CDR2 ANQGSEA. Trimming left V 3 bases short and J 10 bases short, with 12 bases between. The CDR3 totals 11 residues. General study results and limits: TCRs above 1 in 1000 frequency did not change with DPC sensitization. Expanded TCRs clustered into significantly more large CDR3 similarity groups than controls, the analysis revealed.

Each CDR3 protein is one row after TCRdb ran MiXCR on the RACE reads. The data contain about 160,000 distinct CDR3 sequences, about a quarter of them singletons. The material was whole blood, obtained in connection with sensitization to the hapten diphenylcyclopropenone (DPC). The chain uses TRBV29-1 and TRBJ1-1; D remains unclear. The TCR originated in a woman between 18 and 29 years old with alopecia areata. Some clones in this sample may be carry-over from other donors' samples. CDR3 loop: CSVEGWGGAFF. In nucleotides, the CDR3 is TGCAGCGTTGAGGGATGGGGAGGAGCTTTCTTT.